This TCR beta chain was recovered during a study of regulatory T cells in long-lasting Graves disease. Construction of the TCR beta libraries employed iRepertoire HTBI primers in conjunction with Arm-PCR of CDR3 regions. TCRdb redid the calling of the multiplex PCR reads with MiXCR, one entry per CDR3 protein. The profile shows some 340,000 distinct CDR3 sequences, around 11% of them singletons. Germline V CDR1 and CDR2: DFQATT, SNEGSKA (reference sequence). CDR3 length equals 14 residues. The ends lost 8 bases at V and 6 bases at J; junction bases unmatched: 12. This clonotype was found many times. Time point denoted: newly diagnosed GD, antithyroid drugs for less than 3 months. Scientists built the TCR library using RNA that was extracted from PBMCs. The same data also contributed to another study, on T cells in Graves' hyperthyroidism and ophthalmopathy.

The starting material was peripheral blood mononuclear cells (PBMCs), obtained at new diagnosis, from a patient treated with antithyroid drugs. The TCR originated in a woman under 30 with Graves disease. The chain joins TRBV20-1 to TRBJ2-3; TRBD1 agrees at 9 bases. The CDR3 region has the DNA TGCAGTTTCCGAAAAACAGGGGGCGAGGATACGCAGTATTTT. Translated, it gives CSFRKTGGEDTQYF.